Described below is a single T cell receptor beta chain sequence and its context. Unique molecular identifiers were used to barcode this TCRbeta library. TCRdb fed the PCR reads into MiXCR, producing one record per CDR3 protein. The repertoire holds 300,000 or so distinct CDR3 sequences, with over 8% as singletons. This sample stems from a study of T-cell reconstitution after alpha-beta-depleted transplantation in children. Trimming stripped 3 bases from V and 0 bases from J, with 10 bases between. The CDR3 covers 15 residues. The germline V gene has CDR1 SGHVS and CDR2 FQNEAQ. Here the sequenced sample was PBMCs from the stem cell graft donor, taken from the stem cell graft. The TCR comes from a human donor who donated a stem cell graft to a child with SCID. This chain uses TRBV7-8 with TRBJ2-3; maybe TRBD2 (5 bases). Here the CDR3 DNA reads TGTGCCAGCAGCTTCGAGGGAACTAGCACAGATACGCAGTATTTT. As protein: CASSFEGTSTDTQYF. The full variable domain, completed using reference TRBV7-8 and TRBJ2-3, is GAGVSQSPRYKVAKRGQDVALRCDPISGHVSLFWYQQALGQGPEFLTYFQNEAQLDKSGLPSDRFFAERPEGSVSTLKIQRTQQEDSAVYLCASSFEGTSTDTQYFGPGTRLTVL.